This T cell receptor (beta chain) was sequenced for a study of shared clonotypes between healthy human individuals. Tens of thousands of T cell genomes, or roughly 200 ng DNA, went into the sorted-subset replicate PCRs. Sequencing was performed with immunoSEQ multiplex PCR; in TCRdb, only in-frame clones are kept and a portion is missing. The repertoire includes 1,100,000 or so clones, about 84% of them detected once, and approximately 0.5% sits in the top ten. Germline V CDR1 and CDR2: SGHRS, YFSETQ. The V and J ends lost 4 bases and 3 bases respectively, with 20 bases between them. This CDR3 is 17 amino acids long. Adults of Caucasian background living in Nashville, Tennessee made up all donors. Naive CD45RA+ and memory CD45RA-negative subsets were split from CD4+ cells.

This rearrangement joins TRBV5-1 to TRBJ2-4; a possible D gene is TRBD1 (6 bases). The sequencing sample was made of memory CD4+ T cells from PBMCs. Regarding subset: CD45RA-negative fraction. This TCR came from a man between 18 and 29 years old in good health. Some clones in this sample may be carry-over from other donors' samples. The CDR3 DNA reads TGCGCCAGCAGCCCGATTTTATCAGGGGCTGGCAAAAACATTCAGTACTTC. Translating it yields CASSPILSGAGKNIQYF.